The rows below give T cell receptor beta chains drawn from one sample of a study of CD8 T cells in ankylosing spondylitis. MiXCR, run by TCRdb on the 5' RACE reads, gives a single entry per CDR3 protein. The sample shows around 490,000 distinct CDR3 sequences, approximately 5% of them seen only once. The sample consisted of blood, either unsorted or a sorted T cell fraction (not recorded which). The receptors were gathered from a male donor with ankylosing spondylitis. CDR3s include the opening cysteine and the closing phenylalanine or tryptophan. D genes are given only for firm matches. The size of a clone is reported for some rows only, either as once, few or many, or as a class for expanded clones.

CDR3 length	J gene	V gene	clone size	D gene	CDR3 DNA	CDR3 protein
13	TRBJ2-3	TRBV20-1	many	-	TGCAGTGTAAAGTGGGCCGACACAGATACGCAGTATTTT	CSVKWADTDTQYF
14	TRBJ2-7	TRBV7-2	many	-	TGTGCCAGCAGCTTGGACGGCGTAATCTACGAGCAGTACTTC	CASSLDGVIYEQYF
18	TRBJ2-2	TRBV4-2	many	TRBD2	TGTGCCAGCAGCCAAAGGCGAGGAAGCGGGAGTAAGGCCGGGGAGCTGTTTTTT	CASSQRRGSGSKAGELFF
15	TRBJ2-1	TRBV29-1	many	-	TGCAGCGTTGAGAACCCCACAGACAGTCTAAATGAGCAGTTCTTC	CSVENPTDSLNEQFF
15	TRBJ2-7	TRBV20-1	-	TRBD2	TGCAGTGCTATCAGGACTAGCGGGAGTTTGGACGAGCAGTACTTC	CSAIRTSGSLDEQYF
15	TRBJ1-4	TRBV5-1	many	TRBD1	TGCGCCAGCAGCAGTACAGGGGCGAATAATGAAAAACTGTTTTTT	CASSSTGANNEKLFF
19	TRBJ1-5	TRBV15	many	TRBD1	TGTGCCACCAGCAGAGATTCCAGGGGGCGACCTTATAGCAATCAGCCCCAGCATTTT	CATSRDSRGRPYSNQPQHF
17	TRBJ2-2	TRBV5-1	many	TRBD2	TGCGCCAGCAGCTTGGCCGGGACTAGCGAGAACACCGGGGAGCTGTTTTTT	CASSLAGTSENTGELFF
14	TRBJ2-4	TRBV2	many	-	TGTGCCAGCAGTGCCCCCGACAAGCGAAACATTCAGTACTTC	CASSAPDKRNIQYF
16	TRBJ1-1	TRBV28	-	-	TGTGCCAGCAGTTTACTCTATCGGGGGGCTAACACTGAAGCTTTCTTT	CASSLLYRGANTEAFF
16	TRBJ2-1	TRBV6-2/TRBV6-3	many	TRBD1	TGTGCCAGCAGTTACCCCCGACAGGGGACCTACAATGAGCAGTTCTTC	CASSYPRQGTYNEQFF
16	TRBJ1-4	TRBV7-8	many	-	TGTGCCAGCAGCTTTTACAACCGGGCGGCTAATGAAAAACTGTTTTTT	CASSFYNRAANEKLFF
16	TRBJ2-7	TRBV18	-	TRBD1	TGTGCCAGCTCACCACCACTGGGACAGGGGCCAGACGAGCAGTACTTC	CASSPPLGQGPDEQYF
12	TRBJ2-7	TRBV6-2/TRBV6-3	many	-	TGTGCCAGCAGCTCCAGGGTGACCGAGCAGTACTTC	CASSSRVTEQYF
18	TRBJ1-1	TRBV11-2	many	-	TGTGCCAGCAGCTCCGGTTTAAGGGTTGACAGGTTGAACACTGAAGCTTTCTTT	CASSSGLRVDRLNTEAFF
15	TRBJ1-2	TRBV11-2	-	-	TGTGCCAGCAGCTTATCCGTGGGAGCTAACTATGGCTACACCTTC	CASSLSVGANYGYTF
14	TRBJ2-2	TRBV12-3/TRBV12-4	many	TRBD1	TGTGCCAGCAGTCGGACAGGGGGCATCGGGGAGCTGTTTTTT	CASSRTGGIGELFF
17	TRBJ2-1	TRBV6-1	-	TRBD1	TGTGCCAGCGGATTCTTCCAGGGGGCGACTGACCTCAATGAGCAGTTCTTC	CASGFFQGATDLNEQFF
18	TRBJ1-5	TRBV4-2	many	TRBD1	TGTGCCAGCAGCCCTACGTCCGGGACAGCCCTTAGCAATCAGCCCCAGCATTTT	CASSPTSGTALSNQPQHF
13	TRBJ1-2	TRBV6-5	few	TRBD1	TGTGCCAGCAGTTCGGACAGGGGGACGGGCTACACCTTC	CASSSDRGTGYTF
14	TRBJ2-3	TRBV29-1	many	-	TGCAGCGTCCTCAGGGAAGGGGGCACAGATACGCAGTATTTT	CSVLREGGTDTQYF
16	TRBJ2-6	TRBV29-1	many	-	TGCAGCGTGTCAGTGCCTTGGCACTCTGGGGCCAACGTCCTGACTTTC	CSVSVPWHSGANVLTF
15	TRBJ2-1	TRBV4-2	few	TRBD2	TGTGCCAGCAGCCAGACTAGCGGGAGTTTTGATGAGCAGTTCTTC	CASSQTSGSFDEQFF